This TCR beta chain was found in a study of blood T cell repertoires in COVID-19. Across the whole study: Specimens from acute and convalescent COVID-19 originated in the United States, Italy and Spain. The analysed material was cDNA or gDNA that came from T cells, B-cell-depleted T cells, or PBMCs.

Germline V CDR1 and CDR2: SGHAT, FQNNGV. The CDR3 covers 13 residues. The ends were cut back, 3 bases at V and 11 bases at J, with 14 bases in the middle. In the authors' methods: By means of reference gene primer amplification, nucleated cell counts were estimated. Clones were read by immunoSEQ multiplex PCR, and TCRdb kept only the in-frame ones, dropping some. V and J calls and clone size are given by that table; D and trimming were obtained from the DNA. The data contain some 230,000 clones, around four fifths of them singletons. This clone was observed a few times. Donors were grouped by their self-reported clinical history.

This chain uses TRBV11-2 with TRBJ1-3, with D perhaps matching TRBD1 (5 bases). Sequenced material: PBMCs or T cells enriched from blood (not recorded which). The receptor was isolated from a man aged 40-55 years who had recovered from COVID-19. The CDR3 coding sequence is TGTGCCAGCAGCTTTCAGGAATTAGGGGCCATATATTTT. Translated: CASSFQELGAIYF.